Reported below is one T cell receptor (beta chain). The data are from a study of CD8 T cells in Susac syndrome. Sequencing targeted TCR beta in blood CD8+ and CD4+ T cells. Negative isolation yielded the CD8+ and CD4+ T cells, while FACS enriched the TEMRA cells. An input of roughly 0.45 to 1 ug of RNA was subjected to reverse transcription using random hexamers. The CDR3 of TCR beta was amplified by immunoSEQ multiplex PCR across 54 Vbeta and 13 Jbeta. In TCRdb, the immunoSEQ multiplex PCR reads were re-called with MiXCR into one record per CDR3 protein. The table records tens of thousands of distinct CDR3 sequences, roughly nine tenths of them present only once. The CDR3 spans 17 residues. Trimming removed 6 bases from V and 3 bases from J; junction bases left unmatched: 13. Germline CDR1 and CDR2: MNHNS and SASEGT.

This TCR came from a human donor with multiple sclerosis. The sequenced sample consisted of CD8+ T cells from PBMCs. The chain is built from TRBV6-1 and TRBJ2-2, with TRBD2 matching 7 bases. CDR3 in DNA: TGTGCCAGCAGCACTAGGGGAGGGGTAAGGGACACCGGGGAGCTGTTTTTT. Translated: CASSTRGGVRDTGELFF.